The 5 T cell receptor beta chains below all came from one sample that was sequenced in a study of T cell changes during pregnancy in multiple sclerosis. Libraries were prepared by immunoSEQ multiplex PCR; TCRdb keeps only in-frame clonotypes and omits some of them. The table shows about 56,000 clones, with about 93% occurring only once. The starting material was CD4+ T cells from peripheral blood mononuclear cells, obtained in the third trimester of pregnancy. These receptor sequences come from a female donor with multiple sclerosis, enrolled in a pregnancy study.

The CDR3, as DNA: TGTGCCATCAGTGATAGAGAGGGGGTGAGAGGCTACACCTTC. This gives the protein CAISDREGVRGYTF. The V gene is TRBV10-3, the J gene TRBJ1-2; D possibly corresponds to TRBD1 (6 bases). This CDR3 has 14 amino acids. Germline CDR1 and CDR2: ENHRY and SYGVKD. V lost 3 bases and J 8 bases, leaving 16 bases between the germline ends.

A few counts support this clone. The rearrangement joins TRBV4-2 to TRBJ2-2; perhaps TRBD2 as D (6 bases). Trimming shortened V by 0 bases and J by 6 bases, and 8 bases separated the two germline ends. The CDR3 is 14 residues long. Germline loops: CDR1 LGHNA, CDR2 YNFKEQ. CDR3 DNA sequence: TGTGCCAGCAGCCAAGATCGACTAGCCGGGGAGCTGTTTTTT. It encodes CASSQDRLAGELFF.

This clone has just one count. This chain joins TRBV6-5 and TRBJ1-4; possibly TRBD1 for D (5 bases). The CDR3 has 14 residues. Between the trimmed V and J ends, which lost 7 bases and 6 bases, there was a span of 15 bases. Germline CDR1 is MNHEY and CDR2 is SVGAGI. Written as DNA, the CDR3 is TGTGCCAGCACCAACGGGGGTATTGATGAAAAACTGTTTTTT. Amino acids: CASTNGGIDEKLFF.

The chain couples TRBV9 to TRBJ2-5; 7 bases line up with TRBD2. The germline V gene has CDR1 SGDLS and CDR2 YYNGEE. After removal of 0 bases from V and 5 bases from J, the junction contained 4 bases not matched to a gene. The CDR3 covers 14 residues. CDR3 in DNA: TGTGCCAGCAGCGTAGGGGTGGGGGGGGAGACCCAGTACTTC. Its protein is CASSVGVGGETQYF.

The CDR3 sequence: CASSPGTGSGYTF. CDR3 nucleotide sequence: TGTGCCAGCAGCCCCGGGACAGGGAGCGGCTACACCTTC. V is TRBV7-2 and J is TRBJ1-2, with 9 positions matching TRBD1. CDR1 and CDR2 (germline): SGHTA, FQGNSA. Unmatched junction bases numbered 6, after V lost 5 bases and J lost 8 bases. CDR3 length: 13 amino acids.